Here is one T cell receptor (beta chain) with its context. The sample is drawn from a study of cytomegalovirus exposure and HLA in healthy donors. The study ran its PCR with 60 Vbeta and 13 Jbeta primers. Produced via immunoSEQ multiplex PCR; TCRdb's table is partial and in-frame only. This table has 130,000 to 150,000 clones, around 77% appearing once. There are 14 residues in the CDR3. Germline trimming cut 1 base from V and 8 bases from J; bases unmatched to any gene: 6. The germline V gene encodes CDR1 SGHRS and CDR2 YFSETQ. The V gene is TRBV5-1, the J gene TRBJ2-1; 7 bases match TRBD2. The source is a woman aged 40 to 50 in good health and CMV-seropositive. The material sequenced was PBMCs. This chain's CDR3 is CASSLWGGEDEQFF. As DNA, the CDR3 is TGCGCCAGCAGCTTGTGGGGGGGGGAGGATGAGCAGTTCTTC.